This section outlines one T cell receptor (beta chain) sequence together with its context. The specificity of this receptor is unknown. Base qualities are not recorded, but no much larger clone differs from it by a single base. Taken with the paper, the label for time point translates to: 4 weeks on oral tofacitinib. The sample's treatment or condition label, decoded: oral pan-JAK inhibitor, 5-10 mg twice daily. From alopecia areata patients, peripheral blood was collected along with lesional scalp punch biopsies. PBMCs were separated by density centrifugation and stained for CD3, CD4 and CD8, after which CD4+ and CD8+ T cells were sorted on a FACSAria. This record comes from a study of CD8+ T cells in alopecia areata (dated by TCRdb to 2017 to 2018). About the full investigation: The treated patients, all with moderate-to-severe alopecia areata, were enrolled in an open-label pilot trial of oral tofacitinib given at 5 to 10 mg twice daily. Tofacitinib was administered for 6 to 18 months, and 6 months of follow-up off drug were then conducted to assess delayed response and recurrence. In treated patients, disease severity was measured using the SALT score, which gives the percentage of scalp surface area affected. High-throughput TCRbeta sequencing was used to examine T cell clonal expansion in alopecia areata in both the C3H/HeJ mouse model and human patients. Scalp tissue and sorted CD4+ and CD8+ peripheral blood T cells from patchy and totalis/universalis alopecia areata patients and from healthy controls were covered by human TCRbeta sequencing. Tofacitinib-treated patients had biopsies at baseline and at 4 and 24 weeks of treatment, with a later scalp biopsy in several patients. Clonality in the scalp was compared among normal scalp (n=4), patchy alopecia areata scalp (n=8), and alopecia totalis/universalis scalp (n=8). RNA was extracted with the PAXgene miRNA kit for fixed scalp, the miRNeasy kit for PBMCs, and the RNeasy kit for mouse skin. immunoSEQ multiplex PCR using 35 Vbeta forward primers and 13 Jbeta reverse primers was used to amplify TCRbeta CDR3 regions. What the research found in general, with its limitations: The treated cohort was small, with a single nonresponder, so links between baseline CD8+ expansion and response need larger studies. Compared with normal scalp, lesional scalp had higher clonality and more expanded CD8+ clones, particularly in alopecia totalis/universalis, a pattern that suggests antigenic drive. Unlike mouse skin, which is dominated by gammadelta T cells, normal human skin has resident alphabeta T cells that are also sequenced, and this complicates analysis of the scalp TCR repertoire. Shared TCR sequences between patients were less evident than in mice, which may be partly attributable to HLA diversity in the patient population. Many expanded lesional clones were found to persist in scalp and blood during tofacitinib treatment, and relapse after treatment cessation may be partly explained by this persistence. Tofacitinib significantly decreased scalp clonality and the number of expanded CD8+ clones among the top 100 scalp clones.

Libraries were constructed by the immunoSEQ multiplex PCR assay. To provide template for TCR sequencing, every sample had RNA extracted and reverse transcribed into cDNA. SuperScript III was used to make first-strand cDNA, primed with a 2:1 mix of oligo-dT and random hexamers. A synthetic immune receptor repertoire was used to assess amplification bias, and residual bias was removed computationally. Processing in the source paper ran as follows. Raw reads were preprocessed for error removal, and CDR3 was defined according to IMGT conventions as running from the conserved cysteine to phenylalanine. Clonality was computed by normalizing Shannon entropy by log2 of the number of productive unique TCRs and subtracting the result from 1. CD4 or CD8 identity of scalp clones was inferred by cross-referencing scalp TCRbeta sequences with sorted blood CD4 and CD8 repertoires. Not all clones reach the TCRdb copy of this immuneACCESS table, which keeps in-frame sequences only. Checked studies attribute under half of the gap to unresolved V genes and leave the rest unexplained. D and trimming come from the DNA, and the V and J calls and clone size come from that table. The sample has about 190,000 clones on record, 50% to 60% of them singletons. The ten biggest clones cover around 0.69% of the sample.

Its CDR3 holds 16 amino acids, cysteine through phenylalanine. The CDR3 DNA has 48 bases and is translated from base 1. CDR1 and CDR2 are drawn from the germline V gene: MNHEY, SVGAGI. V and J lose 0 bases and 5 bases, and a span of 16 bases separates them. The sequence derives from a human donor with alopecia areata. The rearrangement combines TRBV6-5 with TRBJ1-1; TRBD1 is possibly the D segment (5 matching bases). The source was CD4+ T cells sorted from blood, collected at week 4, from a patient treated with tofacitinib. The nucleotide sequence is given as TGTGCCAGCAGTTACTCGACTAATAACAGGAGAACTGAAGCTTTCTTT. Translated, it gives CASSYSTNNRRTEAFF.